Listed below are T cell receptor beta chains from one sample, sequenced in a study of OX40 agonist ivuxolimab in advanced cancers. Measured with immunoSEQ multiplex PCR; TCRdb has only the in-frame clones, and not every one. The sample contains tens of thousands of clones, approximately 90% of which appear only once. The sequencing here drew on CD4+ or CD8+ T cells sorted from blood, taken in a trial of the OX40 agonist ivuxolimab. Receptors originate from an adult with an advanced solid tumor such as melanoma, head and neck, liver or kidney cancer. CDR3s include the opening cysteine and the closing phenylalanine or tryptophan. Fields, in order: clone size, V gene, D gene, J gene, CDR3 DNA, CDR3 protein. The D gene is left open where the match is weak. Expanded clones are given a class, and other clones once, few, many or no size at all.

NA	TRBV5-1	TRBD1	TRBJ1-4	TGCGCCAGCAGGACTGGGACAGGGTTGGATCGCGAAAAACTGTTTTTT	CASRTGTGLDREKLFF
few	TRBV30	NA	TRBJ1-5	TGTGCCTGGAGTGTACCGGGGCAAGTCAATCAGCCCCAGCATTTT	CAWSVPGQVNQPQHF
NA	TRBV5-6	TRBD2	TRBJ2-3	TGTGCCAGCAGCTTGAAATACGGGAGGGCCTCTACAGATACGCAGTATTTT	CASSLKYGRASTDTQYF
NA	TRBV10-2	NA	TRBJ2-3	TGCGCCAGCAGCGCTAGGGGCCGCACAGATACGCAGTATTTT	CASSARGRTDTQYF
NA	TRBV18	NA	TRBJ2-7	TGTGCCAGCTCACCGGCTCTATACGAGCAGTACTTC	CASSPALYEQYF
NA	TRBV7-9	NA	TRBJ1-4	TGTGCCAGCAGCTCCCCCGGGGCCCGAGAGCCTAATGAAAAACTGTTTTTT	CASSSPGAREPNEKLFF
NA	TRBV9	NA	TRBJ2-3	TGTGCCAGCAGCCCGAGCCCCACCCCAGATACGCAGTATTTT	CASSPSPTPDTQYF
few	TRBV5-6	NA	TRBJ2-3	TGTGCCAGCAGCGAAGACTCCGGAGATACGCAGTATTTT	CASSEDSGDTQYF
NA	TRBV7-2	NA	TRBJ1-1	TGTGCCAGCAGCCGGCCGGGGGCCGGTATAACTGAAGCTTTCTTT	CASSRPGAGITEAFF
NA	TRBV11-2	TRBD1	TRBJ2-7	TGTGCCAGCAGCTTCGGACAGGGCCGCGAGCAGTACTTC	CASSFGQGREQYF
once	TRBV18	NA	TRBJ2-7	TGTGCCAGCTCACCAGGGGGCGAGCAGTACTTC	CASSPGGEQYF
NA	TRBV25-1	NA	TRBJ2-4	TGTGCCAGCAGTGATGACGTACTAGCCAAAAACATTCAGTACTTC	CASSDDVLAKNIQYF
NA	TRBV5-6	TRBD2	TRBJ2-3	TGTGCCAGCAGCAGAAGGATAGCGGGAGTCGGCACAGATACGCAGTATTTT	CASSRRIAGVGTDTQYF
NA	TRBV5-1	NA	TRBJ2-4	TGCGCCAGCAGCTTGGGACAGGGAGGCAAAAACATTCAGTACTTC	CASSLGQGGKNIQYF
NA	TRBV7-2	NA	TRBJ1-5	TGTGCCAGCAGCTTAGTCCTTTTGGGTCAGCCCCAGCATTTT	CASSLVLLGQPQHF
NA	TRBV19	NA	TRBJ2-1	TGTGCCAGCGGGACTTTTAACAATGAGCAGTTCTTC	CASGTFNNEQFF
once	TRBV18	TRBD2	TRBJ2-7	TGTGCCAGCTCACCATCTAGCGGGAGCTACGAGCAGTACTTC	CASSPSSGSYEQYF
NA	TRBV27	NA	TRBJ2-6	TGTGCCAGCAGTTTTTTGGGGGCCTCTGGGGCCAACGTCCTGACTTTC	CASSFLGASGANVLTF
NA	TRBV18	TRBD1	TRBJ2-2	TGTGCCAGCTCCCACACCCAGGGGGCGAACACCGGGGAGCTGTTTTTT	CASSHTQGANTGELFF
NA	TRBV7-2	TRBD2	TRBJ2-5	TGTGCCAGCAGCTTTGCGGGAGCCCAAGAGACCCAGTACTTC	CASSFAGAQETQYF
NA	TRBV5-1	NA	TRBJ1-1	TGCGCTAGCAGGAGGACGAACACTGAAGCTTTCTTT	CASRRTNTEAFF
NA	TRBV18	TRBD2	TRBJ2-7	TGTGCCAGCTCCACATCGGGGGAGGGGAGATACGAGCAGTACTTC	CASSTSGEGRYEQYF
NA	TRBV14	NA	TRBJ2-5	TGTGCCAGCAGCCAAGCGTTACAGGATGGTAGCCAGTACTTC	CASSQALQDGSQYF
NA	TRBV10-3	NA	TRBJ2-7	TGTGCCATCAGTGAGTCGAAAGGGAACTCCTACGAGCAGTACTTC	CAISESKGNSYEQYF
NA	TRBV7-9	NA	TRBJ2-1	TGTGCCAGCAAAGGAGGCGCCTACAATGAGCAGTTCTTC	CASKGGAYNEQFF